The TCR beta chain described here comes from a study of tumor-infiltrating lymphocytes in primary liver carcinoma. From around 530 ng of total RNA, TCR beta-specific cDNA was reverse-transcribed using a constant-region primer. Construction of TCR beta libraries relied on three successive nested multiplex PCR rounds employing slightly modified ARM-PCR. Amplification in the first two PCR rounds was performed using TRBV1-TRBV30 forward primers and a C-beta reverse primer for approximately 10 cycles each. Each CDR3 protein is one row after TCRdb ran MiXCR on the multiplex PCR reads. This sample has about 310,000 distinct CDR3 sequences, with roughly 60% found just once. It was unsorted whole blood that yielded blood RNA, and germline DNA was also extracted. This clonotype was recorded once. Germline lookup yields CDR1 SGHNT and CDR2 YYREEE (reference sequence). Trimming removed 0 bases at V and 6 bases at J, with 18 bases between. This CDR3 has 16 residues.

The source is a woman in her twenties or thirties with primary liver carcinoma and hepatitis B virus infection. The chain is built from TRBV5-4 and TRBJ1-1, with D hard to call. Material: peripheral blood. CDR3 DNA sequence: TGTGCCAGCAGCTTGGGTGGCAGACGAAGTCGGGCTGAAGCTTTCTTT. As protein: CASSLGGRRSRAEAFF. The whole variable domain, filled in from reference TRBV5-4 and TRBJ1-1, reads ETGVTQSPTHLIKTRGQQVTLRCSSQSGHNTVSWYQQALGQGPQFIFQYYREEENGRGNFPPRFSGLQFPNYSSELNVNALELDDSALYLCASSLGGRRSRAEAFFGQGTRLTVV.